Following are 19 T cell receptor beta chains from one sample sequenced in a study of T-cell reconstitution after alpha-beta-depleted transplantation in children (dated by TCRdb to the mid-2010s). What the treatment or condition label conveys for this sample: allogeneic hematopoietic cell transplantation with graft depleted of TCRalphabeta T cells and CD19 B cells. The library was produced with PCR. The sequencing machine was an Illumina HiSeq 2500. TCR library preparation used molecular barcoding, with unique molecular identifiers applied to normalize quantification of the TCRbeta repertoire. TCRdb ran its own pipeline on the public reads, namely fastp trimming at Q25 and MiXCR clone calling, and kept in-frame beta chains. Rows matching on CDR3 protein sequence are summarized as one entry with the most common DNA and genes. The sample data list about 1,000,000 distinct CDR3 sequences, and roughly 29% of these were observed just once. The ten largest clones add up to 28% of the sample.

Source: PBMCs, mostly from graft donor cells, taken 360 days after TCRalphabeta/CD19-depleted stem cell transplant. Receptors were obtained from a boy younger than two who had a stem cell transplant for SCID, so the T cells may come from the graft donor.

This clonotype appeared a few times. The chain links TRBV6-5 to TRBJ1-4; 8 bases align to TRBD1. The CDR3 sequence is 15 residues long. Per germline, CDR1 MNHEY and CDR2 SVGAGI. V shed 4 bases and J 7 bases; nucleotides not matched to a gene: 8. In DNA, the CDR3 is TGTGCCAGCAGTTCCGCAGGGGGCGCCCCTGAAAAACTGTTTTTT. Translated, it gives CASSSAGGAPEKLFF.

The chain combines TRBV6-5 with TRBJ1-6; tentative D call: TRBD1 (5 bases). Deletions cut 4 bases from V and 1 base from J, with 14 bases between. CDR1 is MNHEY, CDR2 SVGAGI, per germline. The CDR3 consists of 17 residues. CDR3 sequence reads: CASSFRERSSYNSPLHF. As DNA, the CDR3 is TGTGCCAGCAGTTTCAGGGAAAGGAGTTCCTATAATTCACCCCTCCACTTT.

Concerning this clonotype: One end of the junction varies from germline; a read error may be responsible. V is TRBV12-3 or TRBV12-4 and J is TRBJ1-1; 8 nucleotides match TRBD1. This CDR3 has 17 residues. The CDR3 reads CTSSPSTGEEGGTEAFF. The CDR3 DNA follows: TGTACCAGCAGTCCCTCGACAGGGGAGGAAGGGGGAACTGAAGCTTTCTTT.

This clonotype appeared a few times. The rearrangement links TRBV12-3 or TRBV12-4 to TRBJ1-2; D unclear. The V gene lost 6 bases and the J gene lost 8 bases, with 25 bases spanning the gap. The CDR3 is 16 residues long. CDR3 nucleotide sequence: TGTGCCAGCAGGTCCGGAGCGGCACAAGCTGGTAGAGGCTACACCTTC. Its translation: CASRSGAAQAGRGYTF.

This clonotype was picked up a small number of times. The chain uses TRBV5-1 and TRBJ1-1, with 8 nucleotides matching TRBD1. CDR3 size: 15 residues. Germline CDR1 is SGHRS and CDR2 is YFSETQ. V shed 2 bases and J 1 base; nucleotides not matched to a gene: 4. The CDR3 reads CASSFTGGSNTEAFF. In DNA, the CDR3 is TGCGCCAGCAGCTTCACAGGGGGATCGAACACTGAAGCTTTCTTT. Variable domain in full (rest from reference TRBV5-1 and TRBJ1-1): KAGVTQTPRYLIKTRGQQVTLSCSPISGHRSVSWYQQTPGQGLQFLFEYFSETQRNKGNFPGRFSGRQFSNSRSEMNVSTLELGDSALYLCASSFTGGSNTEAFFGQGTRLTVV.

V gene TRBV20-1 combines with J gene TRBJ2-3, with 7 bases identical to TRBD1. CDR1 and CDR2 (germline): DFQATT, SNEGSKA (reference sequence). V shed 5 bases and J 2 bases; nucleotides not matched to a gene: 10. The CDR3 totals 15 residues. The CDR3 DNA reads TGCAGTGCTTCCCCCTGGGACAGCCCCACAGATACGCAGTATTTT. Amino acid sequence: CSASPWDSPTDTQYF.

This clonotype has just a few counts. The CDR3 region has the DNA TGCGCCAGCAGTCAGGGACAGGGGGGACAAGAGACCCAGTACTTC. This encodes CASSQGQGGQETQYF. The rearrangement links TRBV5-1 to TRBJ2-5; TRBD1 aligns across 11 bases. V lost 5 bases, J lost 2 bases, and 5 bases stayed unmatched. CDR1 and CDR2 (germline): SGHRS, YFSETQ. The CDR3 runs to 15 residues.

The rearrangement links TRBV7-8 to TRBJ1-1; TRBD1 aligns across 12 bases. CDR1 and CDR2 (germline): SGHVS, FQNEAQ. Trimming at V came to 5 bases and at J to 4 bases, leaving 8 bases not matched to a gene. The CDR3 has 16 amino acids. CDR3 residues: CASSPGTGGTGTEAFF. The CDR3, as DNA: TGTGCCAGCAGCCCCGGGACAGGGGGCACCGGCACTGAAGCTTTCTTT. Full variable domain (rest looked up from reference TRBV7-8 and TRBJ1-1): GAGVSQSPRYKVAKRGQDVALRCDPISGHVSLFWYQQALGQGPEFLTYFQNEAQLDKSGLPSDRFFAERPEGSVSTLKIQRTQQEDSAVYLCASSPGTGGTGTEAFFGQGTRLTVV.

The table lists this clonotype with a count of one. DNA for the CDR3: TGTGCCAGCAGCCCCCTAGGGGGGGGCCGAGAGACCCAGTACTTC. It translates to CASSPLGGGRETQYF. The gene calls are TRBV4-2 and TRBJ2-5; TRBD2 might be the D (7 bases). Germline CDR1 and CDR2: LGHNA and YNFKEQ. This CDR3 comprises 15 residues. The germline V and J ends were trimmed by 4 bases and 4 bases, with 16 bases remaining between them.

The rearrangement uses TRBV5-1 and TRBJ2-5; D is unclear. The CDR3 extends over 14 amino acids. Germline-derived CDR1 and CDR2 are SGHRS and YFSETQ. V lost 5 bases and J 3 bases, leaving 14 bases between the germline ends. CDR3 bases: TGCGCCAGCAGTCATAGTGTCCAAGAAGAGACCCAGTACTTC. Residues: CASSHSVQEETQYF.

The chain couples TRBV5-1 to TRBJ2-3, with D possibly matching TRBD1 (6 bases). Per the germline V gene, CDR1 is SGHRS and CDR2 is YFSETQ. Trimming removed 4 bases from V and 6 bases from J, with 21 bases in between. The CDR3 is 16 residues long. CDR3 amino acids: CASSPLSRGRLDTQYF. The CDR3 DNA reads as TGCGCCAGCAGCCCCCTTAGCAGGGGTCGGTTGGATACGCAGTATTTT. Full variable domain (missing parts from reference TRBV5-1 and TRBJ2-3): KAGVTQTPRYLIKTRGQQVTLSCSPISGHRSVSWYQQTPGQGLQFLFEYFSETQRNKGNFPGRFSGRQFSNSRSEMNVSTLELGDSALYLCASSPLSRGRLDTQYFGPGTRLTVL.

The chain couples TRBV29-1 to TRBJ2-2, with D unclear. The V and J ends lost 6 bases and 6 bases respectively, with 14 bases between them. There are 13 residues in the CDR3. Germline V gene data show CDR1 as SQVTM and CDR2 as ANQGSEA. The CDR3 loop is CSVSDETPGELFF. The CDR3 DNA follows: TGCAGCGTGAGCGACGAAACACCCGGGGAGCTGTTTTTT.

CDR3 coding DNA: TGTGCCAGCAGTTACTCCACCGGGACAGTTACCTACGAGCAGTACTTC. This encodes CASSYSTGTVTYEQYF. The rearrangement links TRBV6-5 to TRBJ2-7; 7 bases align to TRBD1. This CDR3 region has 16 residues. Germline V gene data show CDR1 as MNHEY and CDR2 as SVGAGI. V shed 0 bases, J shed 2 bases, and the junction held 7 bases outside the gene matches.

CDR3 residues: CASSFWSGGELYNEQFF. In nucleotides, the CDR3 is TGTGCCAGCAGTTTTTGGAGCGGGGGGGAATTATACAATGAGCAGTTCTTC. V is TRBV12-3 or TRBV12-4 and J is TRBJ2-1; TRBD2 matches at 10 bases. V shed 3 bases, J shed 4 bases, and the junction held 9 bases outside the gene matches. The CDR3 is 17 residues long.

The chain has TRBV7-9 and TRBJ2-1; D gene uncertain. The CDR3 totals 12 residues. Looked up from germline, CDR1 is SEHNR and CDR2 is FQNEAQ (reference sequence). V lost 1 base and J lost 10, with 8 bases in between. CDR3 in amino acids: CASSLGLWEQFF. CDR3 DNA sequence: TGTGCCAGCAGCTTAGGATTGTGGGAGCAGTTCTTC.

This clonotype was seen a handful of times. V usage is TRBV5-1 and J usage is TRBJ2-4, with 8 positions matching TRBD1. There are 11 residues in the CDR3. With 5 bases clipped from V and 16 bases from J, the junction kept 8 bases outside the gene matches. Germline lookup yields CDR1 SGHRS and CDR2 YFSETQ. The CDR3 loop is CASSWGQALYF. The CDR3 coding sequence is TGCGCCAGCAGTTGGGGACAGGCTCTCTACTTC.

The genes are TRBV21-1 and TRBJ2-5. TRBV21-1 is a known pseudogene. The CDR3 is 16 amino acids. CDR3 sequence (DNA): TGTGCCAGCAGCAAACGTAGAGCCATGACAAGTAAGACCCAGTACTTC. Translation: CASSKRRAMTSKTQYF.

The CDR3: CASSQDTASNTGELFF. For the CDR3, the DNA is TGTGCCAGCAGCCAAGATACCGCGTCGAACACCGGGGAGCTGTTTTTT. V usage is TRBV4-2 and J usage is TRBJ2-2; D not certain. This CDR3 spans 16 amino acids. Germline CDR1 reads LGHNA; CDR2 reads YNFKEQ. Deletions cut 0 bases from V and 0 bases from J, with 8 bases between.

A few counts support this clonotype. V and J are TRBV4-2 and TRBJ1-5; TRBD1 matches at 10 bases. The CDR3 totals 18 residues. Trimming took 4 bases from V and 4 from J; bases not matched to a gene: 13. Germline V gives CDR1 LGHNA, CDR2 YNFKEQ. For the CDR3, the DNA is TGTGCCAGCAGCCCAATGCAGACAGGGGGCACGGTGAATCAGCCCCAGCATTTT. It yields the protein CASSPMQTGGTVNQPQHF.